The T cell receptor (beta chain) described here comes from a study of long-term antiretroviral therapy in people with HIV. General study findings and limits: Controls exceeded HIV repertoires in CDR3 length range. Older ART regimens may have been in use when blood was drawn between about 2004 and 2018. Clonal expansions arising prior to ART prevailed in the repertoire at every time point.

Germline V gives CDR1 SQVTM, CDR2 ANQGSEA. This CDR3 has 18 residues. Unmatched junction bases numbered 16, after V lost 4 bases and J lost 8 bases. Survey-level immunoSEQ v3.0 assays were run. TCRdb keeps only in-frame clones here, not all; method: immunoSEQ multiplex PCR. The sample yields 20,000 to 25,000 clones, 84% seen once. Comment on this clone: Its target is unknown.

The receptor was derived from a woman in her 50s with HIV. V usage is TRBV29-1 and J usage is TRBJ2-6; TRBD1 matches 11 bases. The sequencing here drew on unsorted PBMCs, taken 1.9 years after starting antiretroviral therapy. In DNA, the CDR3 is TGCAGCGTTGGGGCTGGACAGGGGGCGGGTGACGGGACCAACGTCCTGACTTTC. It encodes CSVGAGQGAGDGTNVLTF.